This passage covers 11 T cell receptor beta chains from one sample sequenced in a study of neurological immune-mediated disorders. TCRdb re-called the 5' RACE reads through MiXCR, storing one row per CDR3 protein. The table records roughly 52,000 distinct CDR3 sequences, approximately 5.8% of them present only once. What was sequenced was CD4+ T cells from blood. The source of these receptors is a young woman with multiple sclerosis.

This clonotype was seen repeatedly, ten times or more. This rearrangement joins TRBV10-3 to TRBJ2-7; 9 bases agree with TRBD1. The CDR3 has 13 amino acids. The germline CDR1 and CDR2 sequences are ENHRY and SYGVKD. The DNA of the CDR3 is TGTGCCGCAAGCCGGGGACAGGGCTACAAGCAGTACGTC. It encodes CAASRGQGYKQYV.

This clonotype has a count of ten or more. The V and J genes are TRBV20-1 and TRBJ2-1; maybe TRBD2 (6 bases). This CDR3 comprises 15 residues. The V gene's germline CDR1 is DFQATT and CDR2 SNEGSKA (reference sequence). Trimming removed 5 bases at V and 0 bases at J, with 14 bases between. CDR3 sequence reads: CSAPPGLSSYNEQFF. In nucleotides, the CDR3 is TGCAGTGCTCCTCCGGGACTCAGCTCCTACAATGAGCAGTTCTTC.

In this sample, this clonotype turned up many times. The chain couples TRBV5-1 to TRBJ1-1; no definite D call. Germline CDR1 SGHRS, CDR2 YFSETQ. Trimming pared 0 bases from V and 5 bases from J, leaving 11 bases between. This CDR3 spans 14 amino acids. The CDR3 DNA reads TGCGCCAGCAGCTTGGCCAACAGCATTACTGAAGCTTTCTTT. Its translation: CASSLANSITEAFF.

This clonotype has a count of ten or more. This chain uses TRBV5-1 with TRBJ1-4; maybe TRBD1 (6 bases). There are 16 residues in the CDR3. Trimming removed 4 bases at V and 0 bases at J, with 13 bases between. The germline CDR1 and CDR2 sequences are SGHRS and YFSETQ. This CDR3 is CASSDRDNPTNEKLFF. The DNA of the CDR3 is TGCGCCAGCAGCGACCGGGACAACCCAACTAATGAAAAACTGTTTTTT.

Ten or more counts support this clonotype. CDR3 residues: CASSQGSWTQYF. The CDR3 coding sequence is TGTGCCAGCAGCCAAGGGTCATGGACCCAGTACTTC. The V and J genes are TRBV3-1 and TRBJ2-5; D is undetermined. This CDR3 has 12 amino acids. With 1 base removed from V and 7 bases from J, the gap between germline ends came to 7 bases. The germline V gene has CDR1 LGHDT and CDR2 YNNKEL (reference sequence).

This clonotype has at least ten counts. This chain uses TRBV25-1 with TRBJ2-2; D may be TRBD2 (7 bases). The CDR3 consists of 17 residues. Trimming took 3 bases from V and 5 from J, leaving 19 bases between them. Germline V gene data show CDR1 as MGHDK and CDR2 as SYGVNS. This CDR3 reads CASSEGGTSRFTGELFF. In nucleotides, the CDR3 is TGTGCCAGCAGTGAGGGAGGGACAAGTAGGTTTACCGGGGAGCTGTTTTTT.

There are many counts of this clonotype. The rearrangement joins TRBV11-3 to TRBJ2-1; D is possibly TRBD2 (6 bases). The V end lost 0 bases, the J end lost 8 bases, and 11 bases lay between the germline ends. This CDR3 comprises 14 residues. Per germline, CDR1 SGHNT and CDR2 YENEEA. CDR3 residues: CASSLDGREDEQFF. The CDR3 DNA follows: TGTGCCAGCAGCTTAGATGGGCGGGAAGATGAGCAGTTCTTC.

This clonotype was seen many times. This rearrangement joins TRBV20-1 to TRBJ1-6, with a possible D match to TRBD1 (5 bases). Trimming removed 3 bases at V and 5 bases at J, with 11 bases between. Germline lookup yields CDR1 DFQATT and CDR2 SNEGSKA (reference sequence). This CDR3 region has 14 residues. CDR3 bases: TGCAGTGCTAGCTCAGGACAAAATAATTCACCCCTCCACTTT. Translating gives CSASSGQNNSPLHF.

This clonotype was picked up many times. The V call is TRBV6-5, the J call TRBJ1-5; D gene ambiguous. Trimming left V 6 bases short and J 3 bases short, with 24 bases between. This CDR3 has 18 amino acids. The germline V gene has CDR1 MNHEY and CDR2 SVGAGI. The CDR3 DNA reads TGTGCCAGCAGGGAAATGGCATGGGCCCGGCGTGCCAATCAGCCCCAGCATTTT. It specifies CASREMAWARRANQPQHF.

This clonotype was detected ten times or more. A much larger clone lies a single base off, so this may be a read error. The CDR3 nucleotides read TGTGCCAGCAGCTTCGTCGAGGGGGCGTTCGCTGAAGCTTTCTTT. Its translation is CASSFVEGAFAEAFF. The V call is TRBV7-6, the J call TRBJ1-1; TRBD1 matches at 7 bases. CDR1 and CDR2 (germline): SGHVS, FNYEAQ. The J segment lost 6 bases and the V segment lost 3 bases, leaving 10 bases of the junction unmatched. This CDR3 is built from 15 residues. Using reference TRBV7-6 and TRBJ1-1 for the parts outside the CDR3, the full variable domain is GAGVSQSPRYKVTKRGQDVALRCDPISGHVSLYWYRQALGQGPEFLTYFNYEAQQDKSGLPNDRFSAERPEGSISTLTIQRTEQRDSAMYRCASSFVEGAFAEAFFGQGTRLTVV.

This sequence joins TRBV7-9 and TRBJ2-2, with a weak D call TRBD2 (6 bases). Deletions cut 1 base from V and 2 bases from J, with 8 bases between. There are 15 residues in the CDR3. Germline assignment: CDR1 SEHNR and CDR2 FQNEAQ (reference sequence). The CDR3 is CASSLGRGNTGELFF. CDR3 DNA: TGTGCCAGCAGCTTAGGGCGGGGAAACACCGGGGAGCTGTTTTTT.